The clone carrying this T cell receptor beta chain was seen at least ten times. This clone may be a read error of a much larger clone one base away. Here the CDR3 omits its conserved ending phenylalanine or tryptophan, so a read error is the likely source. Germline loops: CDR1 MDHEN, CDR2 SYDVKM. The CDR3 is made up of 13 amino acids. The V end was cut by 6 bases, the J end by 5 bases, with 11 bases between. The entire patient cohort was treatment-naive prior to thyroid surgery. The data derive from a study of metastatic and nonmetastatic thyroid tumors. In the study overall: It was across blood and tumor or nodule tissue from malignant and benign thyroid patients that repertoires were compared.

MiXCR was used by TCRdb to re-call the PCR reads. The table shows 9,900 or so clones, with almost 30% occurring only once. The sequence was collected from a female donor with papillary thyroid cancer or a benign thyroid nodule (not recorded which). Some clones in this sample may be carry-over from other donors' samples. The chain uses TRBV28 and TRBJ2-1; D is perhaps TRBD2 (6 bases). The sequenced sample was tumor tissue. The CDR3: CASSLTRNNEQFL. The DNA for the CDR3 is TGTGCCAGCAGCCTGACTAGAAACAATGAGCAGTTCCTC.